This passage covers 31 T cell receptor beta chains from one sample sequenced in a study of OX40 agonist ivuxolimab in advanced cancers. The protocol was immunoSEQ multiplex PCR, while the TCRdb copy is restricted to in-frame clones and leaves out a portion. The data hold almost 70,000 clones, with 80% to 90% observed a single time. This specimen was CD4+ or CD8+ T cells sorted from blood, taken in a trial of the OX40 agonist ivuxolimab. Receptor source: an adult with an advanced solid tumor such as melanoma, head and neck, liver or kidney cancer.

V is TRBV7-8 and J is TRBJ1-1; possibly TRBD1 for D (6 bases). V dropped 3 bases and J dropped 3 bases, with 20 bases sitting between them. The V gene's germline CDR1 is SGHVS and CDR2 FQNEAQ. The CDR3 is made up of 17 amino acids. The CDR3 nucleotides are TGTGCCAGCAGCTTCCCCAGGGGCCACCTAGTAGACACTGAAGCTTTCTTT. This translates into CASSFPRGHLVDTEAFF.

The CDR3 sequence: CATSRDQTNYGYTF. CDR3 DNA: TGTGCCACCAGCAGAGATCAGACCAACTATGGCTACACCTTC. The rearrangement links TRBV15 to TRBJ1-2; D is unclear. From germline, CDR1 is LNHNV and CDR2 YYDKDF (reference sequence). The CDR3 covers 14 residues. V lost 0 bases, J lost 2 bases, and 7 bases lay in between. The full variable domain, with the rest looked up from reference TRBV15 and TRBJ1-2, is DAMVIQNPRYQVTQFGKPVTLSCSQTLNHNVMYWYQQKSSQAPKLLFHYYDKDFNNEADTPDNFQSRRPNTSFCFLDIRSPGLGDTAMYLCATSRDQTNYGYTFGSGTRLTVV.

The rearrangement joins TRBV11-3 to TRBJ2-3; TRBD2 aligns across 9 bases. Germline V lookup: CDR1 SGHNT, CDR2 YENEEA. The V segment lost 3 bases and the J segment 2 bases; nucleotides outside the gene matches: 3. This CDR3 region has 15 residues. DNA of the CDR3: TGTGCCAGCAGCTTGGCTAGCGGGGCCACAGATACGCAGTATTTT. Translation gives CASSLASGATDTQYF.

The chain uses TRBV2 and TRBJ2-7; no clear D gene. Trimming stripped 7 bases from V and 4 bases from J, with 8 bases between. The CDR3 extends over 11 amino acids. Germline CDR1 reads SNHLY; CDR2 reads FYNNEI. The CDR3 reads CASTETYEQYF. The CDR3 coding sequence is TGTGCCAGCACGGAGACTTACGAGCAGTACTTC.

The chain has TRBV30 and TRBJ2-5; 7 bases are a match to TRBD1. In germline, CDR1 is GTSNPN, CDR2 SVGIG (reference sequence). CDR3 length: 13 amino acids. V was clipped by 4 bases and J by 4 bases; unmatched bases: 6. The DNA of the CDR3 is TGTGCCTGGACCCCGGACAGGTCAGAGACCCAGTACTTC. This encodes CAWTPDRSETQYF.

The chain employs TRBV6-6 and TRBJ2-3, with 7 bases that match TRBD2. This CDR3 region has 14 residues. Germline assignment: CDR1 MNHNY and CDR2 SVGAGI (reference sequence). Germline trimming cut 2 bases from V and 6 bases from J; bases unmatched to any gene: 5. The CDR3 loop reads CASSYPGGGDTQYF. CDR3 coding DNA: TGTGCCAGCAGTTACCCCGGGGGAGGGGATACGCAGTATTTT.

J is TRBJ2-2 and V is TRBV6-5, with a weak D call TRBD2 (6 bases). Germline values: CDR1 MNHEY, CDR2 SVGAGI. CDR3 length: 16 amino acids. V lost 0 bases and J lost 4, with 12 bases in between. Written as DNA, the CDR3 is TGTGCCAGCAGTTACTCGACTAGTCTCCTCACCGGGGAGCTGTTTTTT. Protein sequence: CASSYSTSLLTGELFF.

The V and J genes are TRBV5-1 and TRBJ2-7; perhaps D is TRBD1 or TRBD2 (5 bases each). Germline V gene data show CDR1 as SGHRS and CDR2 as YFSETQ. The V end was cut by 3 bases, the J end by 2 bases, with 12 bases between. The CDR3 extends over 14 amino acids. CDR3 bases: TGCGCCAGCAGCTCTGGGACGGATACCTACGAGCAGTACTTC. It translates to CASSSGTDTYEQYF.

The chain joins TRBV5-1 to TRBJ2-2; possible D gene TRBD1, 6 bases. The CDR3 totals 15 residues. V lost 4 bases and J 2 bases, leaving 12 bases between the germline ends. Germline assignment: CDR1 SGHRS and CDR2 YFSETQ. This CDR3 is CASSGGTKNTGELFF. Written as DNA, the CDR3 is TGCGCCAGCAGCGGTGGGACAAAAAACACCGGGGAGCTGTTTTTT. Together with reference TRBV5-1 and TRBJ2-2, the CDR3 gives the full variable domain: KAGVTQTPRYLIKTRGQQVTLSCSPISGHRSVSWYQQTPGQGLQFLFEYFSETQRNKGNFPGRFSGRQFSNSRSEMNVSTLELGDSALYLCASSGGTKNTGELFFGEGSRLTVL.

In DNA, the CDR3 is TGTGCCAGCAGTTACTGGGGTGCAGGGTCCTACGAGCAGTTCTTC. It is translated as CASSYWGAGSYEQFF. The chain is built from TRBV6-5 and TRBJ2-1, with a weak D call TRBD1 (5 bases). Looked up from germline, CDR1 is MNHEY and CDR2 is SVGAGI. There are 15 residues in the CDR3. V dropped 1 base and J dropped 10 bases, with 17 bases sitting between them.

V usage is TRBV5-1 and J usage is TRBJ2-1; D is undetermined. The CDR3 is made up of 14 amino acids. The germline V gene has CDR1 SGHRS and CDR2 YFSETQ. The V and J ends lost 2 bases and 1 base respectively, with 7 bases between them. The CDR3 spells CASSFGDSYNEQFF. The CDR3 DNA is TGCGCCAGCAGCTTTGGTGATTCCTACAATGAGCAGTTCTTC.

This clone came up a few times. V and J are TRBV18 and TRBJ2-2, with TRBD1 as a possible D gene (6 bases). Germline-derived CDR1 and CDR2 are KGHSH and LQKENI. This CDR3 comprises 19 residues. V lost 0 bases to trimming and J lost 5 bases, with 22 bases between them. The CDR3 nucleotides read TGTGCCAGCTCACCACCGGGGAGTCTCCGGGACACTACAACCGGGGAGCTGTTTTTT. It codes for CASSPPGSLRDTTTGELFF.

The chain employs TRBV18 and TRBJ2-1, with 7 bases that match TRBD1. The CDR3 runs 13 residues. The germline CDR1 and CDR2 sequences are KGHSH and LQKENI. V gave up 3 bases and J gave up 5 bases; unmatched junction bases: 1. The CDR3 loop reads CASSPGQDNEQFF. The DNA of the CDR3 is TGTGCCAGCTCACCTGGACAGGACAATGAGCAGTTCTTC.

This chain uses TRBV9 with TRBJ2-5; possibly TRBD1 for D (6 bases). Germline values: CDR1 SGDLS, CDR2 YYNGEE. The CDR3 runs to 12 residues. Trimming took off 1 base at V and 5 bases at J, with 6 bases between the two ends. The CDR3 loop is CASSVQGETQYF. The CDR3 DNA reads TGTGCCAGCAGCGTACAGGGGGAGACCCAGTACTTC.

The chain links TRBV7-9 to TRBJ1-2; 10 bases fit TRBD1. Germline V CDR1 and CDR2: SEHNR, FQNEAQ (reference sequence). The CDR3 extends over 15 amino acids. The V segment lost 4 bases and the J segment 8 bases; nucleotides outside the gene matches: 10. CDR3 loop: CASSSTGGAPGGYTF. In DNA form, the CDR3 reads TGTGCCAGCAGCTCGACAGGGGGCGCCCCGGGGGGCTACACCTTC.

The V and J genes are TRBV11-2 and TRBJ2-5, with D unclear. The germline V gene encodes CDR1 SGHAT and CDR2 FQNNGV. V lost 2 bases, J lost 2 bases, and 6 bases lay in between. CDR3 length: 13 residues. CDR3: CASSLRPQETQYF. CDR3 sequence (DNA): TGTGCCAGCAGCTTACGACCGCAAGAGACCCAGTACTTC.

The genes are TRBV28 and TRBJ1-2; the D gene is possibly TRBD1 (5 bases). The CDR3 is made up of 12 amino acids. Germline V lookup: CDR1 MDHEN, CDR2 SYDVKM. The V and J ends lost 5 bases and 8 bases respectively, with 12 bases between them. CDR3 sequence: CASSEDRRGYTF. The CDR3 nucleotides read TGTGCCAGCAGTGAAGACAGAAGAGGCTACACCTTC.

The chain combines TRBV7-8 with TRBJ2-7; 7 bases align to TRBD1. The germline V gene has CDR1 SGHVS and CDR2 FQNEAQ. The CDR3 consists of 13 residues. J lost 6 bases, V lost 7 bases, and 9 bases had no gene match. In DNA, the CDR3 is TGTGCCAGCATGCCAGGGGGTCCGGGCGAGCAGTACTTC. Translated: CASMPGGPGEQYF.

This clone was seen just once. The V call is TRBV6-5, the J call TRBJ1-2; D not certain. In germline, CDR1 is MNHEY, CDR2 SVGAGI. V was cut by 0 bases and J by 8 bases, with 7 bases left in between. The CDR3 covers 12 residues. CDR3 region: CASSYSLRGYTF. CDR3 nucleotide sequence: TGTGCCAGCAGTTACTCTCTTCGGGGCTACACCTTC.

The chain has TRBV2 and TRBJ2-5, with a tentative D call TRBD2 (6 bases). The CDR3 extends over 13 amino acids. Germline CDR1 is SNHLY and CDR2 is FYNNEI. V was cut by 7 bases and J by 1 base, with 10 bases left in between. The CDR3 region has the DNA TGTGCCAGCACTCTAGCGCTCCAAGAGACCCAGTACTTC. Its translation: CASTLALQETQYF. The whole variable domain, remainder taken from reference TRBV2 and TRBJ2-5, is EPEVTQTPSHQVTQMGQEVILRCVPISNHLYFYWYRQILGQKVEFLVSFYNNEISEKSEIFDDQFSVERPDGSNFTLKIRSTKLEDSAMYFCASTLALQETQYFGPGTRLLVL.

The chain is built from TRBV5-1 and TRBJ1-1; 9 positions match TRBD1. V was pared by 5 bases and J by 5 bases, with 7 bases of the junction left unmatched. CDR3 length: 14 residues. Germline lookup yields CDR1 SGHRS and CDR2 YFSETQ. The CDR3 here is CASRRTGDGTEAFF. CDR3 nucleotide sequence: TGCGCCAGCAGACGGACAGGGGATGGGACTGAAGCTTTCTTT.

The chain recombines TRBV5-1 with TRBJ2-1; 8 nucleotides agree with TRBD2. This CDR3 is 13 amino acids long. Germline CDR1 is SGHRS and CDR2 is YFSETQ. V gave up 3 bases and J gave up 9 bases; unmatched junction bases: 5. CDR3 DNA sequence: TGCGCCAGCAGCTCCGGGGGGGAAGGTGAGCAGTTCTTC. Translating it yields CASSSGGEGEQFF.

The chain links TRBV5-1 to TRBJ2-7; tentative D call: TRBD2 (6 bases). This CDR3 has 15 residues. V was shortened by 4 bases and J by 3 bases, with 17 bases between the two germline ends. Germline assignment: CDR1 SGHRS and CDR2 YFSETQ. This chain's CDR3 is CASSQNLGGFYEQYF. DNA for the CDR3: TGCGCCAGCAGCCAAAACCTGGGGGGATTCTACGAGCAGTACTTC.

This chain uses TRBV28 with TRBJ1-1, with D hard to call. Germline V gene data show CDR1 as MDHEN and CDR2 as SYDVKM. V was pared by 1 base and J by 4 bases, with 7 bases between. The CDR3 covers 13 residues. The CDR3 nucleotides read TGTGCCAGCAGTTTATCTAGAGGCACTGAAGCTTTCTTT. Encoded protein: CASSLSRGTEAFF.

This chain uses TRBV4-3 with TRBJ1-3, with D possibly TRBD1 on 5 matching bases. Germline CDR1 LGHNA, CDR2 YSLEER. The V end was cut by 8 bases, the J end by 0 bases, with 14 bases between. CDR3 length equals 15 residues. CDR3 DNA: TGCGCCAGCTCATCGGACACCTCCTCTGGAAACACCATATATTTT. Residues: CASSSDTSSGNTIYF.

The genes are TRBV7-8 and TRBJ1-2, with a possible D match to TRBD1 (6 bases). The CDR3 covers 14 residues. V shed 3 bases and J shed 8 bases, with 16 bases lying between them. Germline CDR1 reads SGHVS; CDR2 reads FQNEAQ. DNA for the CDR3: TGTGCCAGCAGCTTCGTTACAACAGGGACGGGCTACACCTTC. It encodes CASSFVTTGTGYTF.

This clone was counted a single time. The V and J genes are TRBV29-1 and TRBJ1-2, with TRBD1 identical over 7 bases. The CDR3 has 12 amino acids. V dropped 1 base and J dropped 6; count of bases not matched to a gene: 2. Per germline, CDR1 SQVTM and CDR2 ANQGSEA. The CDR3 sequence: CSVEGTGDGYTF. The CDR3 DNA follows: TGCAGCGTTGAAGGTACAGGGGATGGCTACACCTTC.

J is TRBJ1-4 and V is TRBV11-2, with unresolved D. The germline V and J ends were trimmed by 5 bases and 3 bases, with 13 bases remaining between them. The V gene's germline CDR1 is SGHAT and CDR2 FQNNGV. CDR3 length: 15 amino acids. The CDR3 DNA is TGTGCCAGCAGCCCCACCCGGGCCCCTAATGAAAAACTGTTTTTT. Translation: CASSPTRAPNEKLFF. Full variable domain (rest looked up from reference TRBV11-2 and TRBJ1-4): EAGVAQSPRYKIIEKRQSVAFWCNPISGHATLYWYQQILGQGPKLLIQFQNNGVVDDSQLPKDRFSAERLKGVDSTLKIQPAKLEDSAVYLCASSPTRAPNEKLFFGSGTQLSVL.

J is TRBJ2-7 and V is TRBV6-5; D remains ambiguous. Trimming removed 4 bases from V and 5 bases from J, with 12 bases in between. Germline V gives CDR1 MNHEY, CDR2 SVGAGI. The CDR3 totals 13 residues. In DNA, the CDR3 is TGTGCCAGCAGTTCCTATGTAAGGGACGAGCAGTACTTC. It is translated as CASSSYVRDEQYF.

This chain uses TRBV7-5 with TRBJ1-1; the table's D call, TRBD1, has no DNA check behind it. TRBV7-5 represents a pseudogene. This CDR3 spans 15 amino acids. The chain's CDR3 is CARSHLGAGASKAFF. The DNA for the CDR3 is TGTGCCAGAAGCCACCTCGGGGCAGGGGCTTCCAAGGCTTTCTTT.

This chain uses TRBV7-2 with TRBJ2-5, with no clear D. Germline CDR1 SGHTA, CDR2 FQGNSA. The V end was cut by 5 bases, the J end by 4 bases, with 11 bases between. This CDR3 spans 13 amino acids. CDR3 bases: TGTGCCAGCAGCACCGCAGGATTAGAGACCCAGTACTTC. As protein: CASSTAGLETQYF.